This T cell receptor beta chain appears in the sequencing data of a study of multiple sclerosis patients with progressive multifocal leukoencephalopathy. Study conclusions and caveats: Whether JC virus or general immunocompromise explains the findings remained unclear. Less diverse TRB repertoires were suggested in most PML patients.

Trimming pared 4 bases from V and 7 bases from J, leaving 16 bases between. This CDR3 has 15 residues. CDR1 is MNHEY, CDR2 SVGAGI, per germline. As regards this clone: Its antigen remains unknown.

TCRdb's copy holds only in-frame clones and misses some; the assay was immunoSEQ multiplex PCR. The sample includes about 30,000 clones, almost 90% of them seen just once. Time point given: less than 15 months of natalizumab therapy. The chain is built from TRBV6-5 and TRBJ1-4; TRBD1 might be the D (6 bases). The sample here was PBMCs, taken from a patient treated with natalizumab. The receptor was isolated from a human donor with multiple sclerosis. The CDR3 coding sequence is TGTGCCAGCAGTTCTCCCGCGGGGGCAGGTGAAAAACTGTTTTTT. This encodes CASSSPAGAGEKLFF.